This TCR beta chain comes out of a study of OX40 agonist ivuxolimab in advanced cancers. The length of the CDR3 is 13 residues. V was shortened by 6 bases and J by 6 bases, with 12 bases between the two germline ends. The germline CDR1 and CDR2 sequences are KGHSH and LQKENI. Comments on this clone: Its antigen is not identified.

Here immunoSEQ multiplex PCR was the method, and the copy in TCRdb shows in-frame clones only, minus some. The sample consists of some 64,000 clones, around 88% of them appearing once. General study results and limits: Partial responders dosed at 0.1-3.0 mg/kg displayed clonal expansion ranking among the lowest.

The receptor was derived from an adult with an advanced solid tumor such as melanoma, head and neck, liver or kidney cancer. Sample: CD4+ or CD8+ T cells sorted from blood, taken in a trial of the OX40 agonist ivuxolimab. The chain uses TRBV18 and TRBJ2-1, with D perhaps TRBD2 (6 bases). CDR3 sequence: CASSLTAGNEQFF. The CDR3 nucleotides are TGTGCCAGCTCGCTTACAGCGGGCAATGAGCAGTTCTTC.